This T cell receptor (beta chain) was retrieved from a study of blood T cell repertoires in COVID-19. TCRdb's copy holds only in-frame clones and misses some; the assay was immunoSEQ multiplex PCR. The top ten clones hold about 14% of a sample with some 45,000 clones, over 75% of them seen once. Germline CDR1 reads SGHAT; CDR2 reads FQNNGV. CDR3 length: 18 amino acids. The J segment lost 0 bases and the V segment lost 0 bases, leaving 4 bases of the junction unmatched. This chain connects TRBV11-2 to TRBJ2-6; 8 nucleotides line up with TRBD2. The sample consisted of peripheral blood. This clonotype originated in a human donor in a cohort sampled during active COVID-19. The CDR3 DNA reads as TGTGCCAGCAGCTTAGACCTAGCGGGCCTCTCTGGGGCCAACGTCCTGACTTTC. Translated, it gives CASSLDLAGLSGANVLTF.